These 23 T cell receptor beta chains were sequenced from one sample in a study of blood T cell repertoires in COVID-19. Sequencing used immunoSEQ multiplex PCR; TCRdb keeps in-frame clones, though not all of them. The data hold some 300,000 clones, with 75% to 90% observed a single time. Source material: peripheral blood. These receptors originate from a woman between 65 and 79 years old with COVID-19, enrolled during active disease.

The chain recombines TRBV4-3 with TRBJ2-1; 13 bases align to TRBD2. Trimming at V came to 3 bases and at J to 6 bases, leaving 2 bases not matched to a gene. Germline assignment: CDR1 LGHNA and CDR2 YSLEER. This CDR3 is built from 15 residues. The CDR3 loop is CASSQWTSGGNEQFF. The DNA for the CDR3 is TGCGCCAGCAGCCAGTGGACTAGCGGGGGCAATGAGCAGTTCTTC.

The rearrangement uses TRBV5-8 and TRBJ2-1; 9 bases align to TRBD2. Germline CDR1 is SGHTS and CDR2 is YDEGEE. CDR3 size: 15 residues. The J segment lost 6 bases and the V segment lost 2 bases, leaving 6 bases of the junction unmatched. CDR3 sequence: CASSLTGLAPNEQFF. In DNA form, the CDR3 reads TGTGCCAGCAGCTTAACGGGACTAGCACCCAATGAGCAGTTCTTC.

The chain uses TRBV3-1 (or the pseudogene TRBV3-2) and TRBJ1-4, with 8 bases aligning to TRBD1. CDR1 and CDR2 (germline): LGHDT, YNNKEL (reference sequence). V shed 0 bases and J 7 bases; nucleotides not matched to a gene: 4. This CDR3 contains 15 residues. The DNA of the CDR3 is TGTGCCAGCAGCCAAGAGCTAGGACAGGGTGAAAAACTGTTTTTT. Its translation is CASSQELGQGEKLFF.

The genes are TRBV28 and TRBJ2-2; D perhaps matches TRBD1 (6 bases). Germline V CDR1 and CDR2: MDHEN, SYDVKM. V lost 4 bases and J lost 5, with 8 bases in between. The CDR3 is 13 amino acids. This CDR3 reads CASSSQGTGELFF. The CDR3 nucleotides read TGTGCCAGCAGTTCTCAGGGGACCGGGGAGCTGTTTTTT.

The chain uses TRBV7-8 and TRBJ2-5; 11 positions agree with TRBD2. Germline loops: CDR1 SGHVS, CDR2 FQNEAQ. The CDR3 runs to 16 residues. Germline trimming cut 5 bases from V and 5 bases from J; bases unmatched to any gene: 10. The CDR3 region is CASSRVAGGPLETQYF. Written as DNA, the CDR3 is TGTGCCAGCAGCCGAGTAGCGGGGGGGCCACTCGAGACCCAGTACTTC.

The chain carries TRBV6-6 and TRBJ1-6; 8 bases are a match to TRBD1. V shed 5 bases and J 10 bases; nucleotides not matched to a gene: 10. The germline gives CDR1 MNHNY, CDR2 SVGAGI (reference sequence). This CDR3 is built from 15 residues. The CDR3 protein is CASSTPTGEGSPLHF. The CDR3 DNA is TGTGCCAGCAGTACCCCGACAGGGGAGGGATCACCCCTCCACTTT.

This rearrangement joins TRBV2 to TRBJ2-7, with 7 bases fitting TRBD1. The junction had 8 bases not matched to a gene; V was cut back by 3 bases and J by 6 bases. This CDR3 has 14 residues. Germline V CDR1 and CDR2: SNHLY, FYNNEI. CDR3 nucleotide sequence: TGTGCCAGCAGTGAGGATTCAGGGGGTTTCGAGCAGTACTTC. Protein: CASSEDSGGFEQYF.

The V and J genes are TRBV2 and TRBJ1-4; TRBD1 matches at 7 bases. Losses at the gene ends were 5 bases for V and 8 bases for J; bases not matched to a gene: 8. Germline CDR1 SNHLY, CDR2 FYNNEI. CDR3 length equals 14 residues. The CDR3, as DNA: TGTGCCAGCAGTCCGACAGGGCTTGAAGAAAAACTGTTTTTT. Translating gives CASSPTGLEEKLFF.

The chain couples TRBV5-1 to TRBJ2-1; 11 bases are shared with TRBD1. Per germline, CDR1 SGHRS and CDR2 YFSETQ. With 1 base clipped from V and 9 bases from J, the junction kept 6 bases outside the gene matches. CDR3 length: 15 amino acids. The DNA for the CDR3 is TGCGCCAGCAGCTTGAAGGACAGGGGGCGGTTTGAGCAGTTCTTC. Translating it yields CASSLKDRGRFEQFF.

This chain links TRBV6-5 with TRBJ1-1, with 7 bases fitting TRBD1. This CDR3 is built from 15 residues. CDR1 and CDR2 from the germline V gene are MNHEY and SVGAGI. V shed 6 bases and J 1 base; nucleotides not matched to a gene: 8. The DNA for the CDR3 is TGTGCCAGCAGACAAGGGGGACAGCCGAACACTGAAGCTTTCTTT. Encoded protein: CASRQGGQPNTEAFF.

V and J are TRBV2 and TRBJ2-3, with 9 bases identical to TRBD1. Germline values: CDR1 SNHLY, CDR2 FYNNEI. With 6 bases clipped from V and 8 bases from J, the junction kept 9 bases outside the gene matches. The CDR3 length is 14 residues. The CDR3 loop reads CASSATTGGGTQYF. CDR3 in DNA: TGTGCCAGCAGCGCGACGACAGGGGGAGGTACGCAGTATTTT.

The V call is TRBV21-1, the J call TRBJ1-1; the table's TRBD1 call for D was not verified on the DNA. TRBV21-1 constitutes a pseudogene. The CDR3 sequence is 16 residues long. This CDR3 reads CASSGGQGWENTEAFF. The CDR3 DNA reads TGTGCCAGCAGCGGAGGACAGGGGTGGGAGAACACTGAAGCTTTCTTT.

This chain links TRBV6-2 or TRBV6-3 with TRBJ1-2; D is unclear. CDR1 is MNHEY and CDR2 is SVGEGT in the germline V gene. CDR3 length equals 15 residues. The V gene lost 4 bases and the J gene lost 6 bases, with 18 bases spanning the gap. CDR3 DNA sequence: TGTGCCAGCAGTTCCTCGGGAAGGGAGAACAATGGCTACACCTTC. Its protein is CASSSSGRENNGYTF.

The chain employs TRBV7-2 and TRBJ2-7; 7 bases are a match to TRBD2. Germline CDR1 SGHTA, CDR2 FQGNSA. V shed 5 bases and J 3 bases; nucleotides not matched to a gene: 4. The CDR3 loop spans 13 amino acids. As DNA, the CDR3 is TGTGCCAGCAGCGGGGACTACAACTACGAGCAGTACTTC. This codes for CASSGDYNYEQYF.

The genes are TRBV6-6 and TRBJ2-7, with no clear D. Between the trimmed V and J ends, which lost 0 bases and 2 bases, there was a span of 8 bases. Germline V gene sequence: CDR1 MNHNY, CDR2 SVGAGI (reference sequence). This CDR3 region has 14 residues. As DNA, the CDR3 is TGTGCCAGCAGTTACTCCGTCGTTACCTACGAGCAGTACTTC. This translates into CASSYSVVTYEQYF.

The CDR3 DNA reads as TGTGCCAGCAACGAGTACCAACGTGGCTACACCTTC. This gives the protein CASNEYQRGYTF. The chain employs TRBV2 and TRBJ1-2, with D unresolved. Germline V CDR1 and CDR2: SNHLY, FYNNEI. This CDR3 contains 12 residues. Deletions cut 7 bases from V and 7 bases from J, with 13 bases between.

The chain carries TRBV4-1 and TRBJ2-5; the match to TRBD2 covers 14 bases. J was trimmed by 4 bases and V by 4 bases; bases with no gene match: 8. This CDR3 has 17 amino acids. CDR1 and CDR2 from the germline V gene are MGHRA and YSYEKL. The CDR3 bases are TGCGCCAGCAGCCCTCGACTAGCGGGGGGGCCTGGAGAGACCCAGTACTTC. As protein: CASSPRLAGGPGETQYF.

This clone has a handful of counts. CDR3 DNA: TGTGCCAGTAGTACAGGGACAGGCATTAAGGGAGATACGCAGTATTTT. It is translated as CASSTGTGIKGDTQYF. The chain employs TRBV19 and TRBJ2-3, with TRBD1 identical over 8 bases. The CDR3 spans 16 residues. With 4 bases clipped from V and 5 bases from J, the junction kept 11 bases outside the gene matches. Per the germline V gene, CDR1 is LNHDA and CDR2 is SQIVND (reference sequence).

The J gene is TRBJ2-3, the V gene TRBV6-5, with a weak D call TRBD1 (6 bases). Germline CDR1 reads MNHEY; CDR2 reads SVGAGI. V lost 6 bases to trimming and J lost 4 bases, with 14 bases between them. The CDR3 extends over 14 amino acids. For the CDR3, the DNA is TGTGCCAGCAGCCGAACAGGGACCGCAGATACGCAGTATTTT. The encoded protein is CASSRTGTADTQYF.

This chain joins TRBV28 and TRBJ2-7, with 11 bases aligning to TRBD2. J was trimmed by 5 bases and V by 6 bases; bases with no gene match: 18. The CDR3 is 18 amino acids. Per germline, CDR1 MDHEN and CDR2 SYDVKM. The CDR3 region is CASSRDAAGLAVRNEQYF. CDR3 bases: TGTGCCAGCAGCCGAGACGCCGCGGGACTAGCGGTTAGGAACGAGCAGTACTTC.

The V and J genes are TRBV21-1 and TRBJ2-2; the D call of TRBD1 is as the table states it, not checked on the DNA. TRBV21-1 is a pseudogene. The CDR3 is made up of 13 amino acids. In DNA form, the CDR3 reads TGTGCCAGTTTACAGGGGTTCGACGGGGAGCTGTTTTTT. Residues: CASLQGFDGELFF.

The rearrangement links TRBV28 to TRBJ2-1, with D maybe TRBD2 (5 bases). Trimming cost V 5 bases and J 0 bases, with 14 bases left between them. CDR1 and CDR2 from the germline V gene are MDHEN and SYDVKM. CDR3 length: 16 residues. For the CDR3, the DNA is TGTGCCAGCAGTCTCCTCCCAGCGGTCTCCTACAATGAGCAGTTCTTC. This encodes CASSLLPAVSYNEQFF.

J is TRBJ2-3 and V is TRBV27; TRBD2 agrees at 12 bases. The CDR3 is 15 amino acids. Unmatched junction bases numbered 7, after V lost 5 bases and J lost 7 bases. Germline CDR1 MNHEY, CDR2 SMNVEV (reference sequence). CDR3 nucleotide sequence: TGTGCCAGCAGTCCCCTCCTAGCGGGGGGGAATACGCAGTATTTT. This codes for CASSPLLAGGNTQYF.